This T cell receptor (beta chain) was identified during a study of cytomegalovirus exposure and HLA in healthy donors. Points from the study as a whole: Accurate prediction of HLA-A and HLA-B alleles (for most subjects) was reportedly achieved from TCR beta sequences.

PCR involved 60 Vbeta and 13 Jbeta primers. The method was immunoSEQ multiplex PCR; TCRdb's version includes in-frame clones alone and lacks a portion of them. Of about 110,000 clones listed, roughly 85% were seen once; the top ten hold roughly 22%. This clone was counted between two and nine times. Its antigen is still unknown. V lost 2 bases and J lost 2; bases outside the gene matches: 5. The germline V gene encodes CDR1 MGHDK and CDR2 SYGVNS. This CDR3 has 16 residues. The V and J genes are TRBV25-1 and TRBJ1-4, with 7 bases fitting TRBD1. The sample consisted of PBMCs. The clonotype was recovered from a man aged 30-40 years in good health and CMV-seropositive. Here the CDR3 DNA reads TGTGCCAGCAGTGAAAGGGGGCTTCCGACTAATGAAAAACTGTTTTTT. This encodes CASSERGLPTNEKLFF.